This TCR beta chain was sequenced during a study of regulatory T cells in long-lasting Graves disease. Study-level findings and limits: Persistent disease was associated with favored TRBV28 usage and with favored use of TRBJ1-2 and TRBJ2-5. Thyroid tissue was not sampled; only peripheral blood was.

The CDR3 is made up of 16 amino acids. V lost 5 bases, J lost 0 bases, and 15 bases lay in between. From germline, CDR1 is MNHEY and CDR2 SVGEGT. On this clonotype: Its matching antigen is unknown.

Assembly of TCR beta libraries relied on iRepertoire HTBI primers together with Arm-PCR of CDR3 regions. Each CDR3 protein is one row after TCRdb ran MiXCR on the multiplex PCR reads. The sample lists 400,000 to 500,000 distinct CDR3 sequences; about a sixth were seen once. Time point described: newly diagnosed GD, antithyroid drugs for less than 3 months. PBMC-extracted RNA yielded the TCR library. The same data also contributed to another study, on T cells in Graves' hyperthyroidism and ophthalmopathy. That study reports: Uncontrolled infection, other autoimmune disease, pregnancy and lactation each barred patients from inclusion. The TCR CDR3 was amplified in a first-round RT-PCR using the HTBI primer set.

The clonotype originates from a woman aged 18 to 35 with Graves disease. The genes are TRBV6-2 or TRBV6-3 and TRBJ2-3; D possibly matches TRBD1 or TRBD2 (5 bases each). The sample here was peripheral blood mononuclear cells (PBMCs), taken at new diagnosis, from a patient treated with antithyroid drugs. The CDR3 protein is CASSTLGGSSTDTQYF. The CDR3 DNA follows: TGTGCCAGCAGTACCCTTGGGGGTTCTAGCACAGATACGCAGTATTTT.